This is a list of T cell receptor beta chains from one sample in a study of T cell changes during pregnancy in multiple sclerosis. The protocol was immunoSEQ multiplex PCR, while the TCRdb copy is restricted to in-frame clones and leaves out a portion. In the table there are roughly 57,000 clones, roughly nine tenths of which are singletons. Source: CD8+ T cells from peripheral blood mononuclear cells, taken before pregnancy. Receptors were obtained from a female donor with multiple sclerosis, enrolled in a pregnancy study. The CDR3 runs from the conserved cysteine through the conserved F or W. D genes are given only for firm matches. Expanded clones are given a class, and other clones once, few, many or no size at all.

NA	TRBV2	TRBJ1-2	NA	TGTGCCAGCAGTGAGTCACCTAAATCCTATGGCTACACCTTC	CASSESPKSYGYTF
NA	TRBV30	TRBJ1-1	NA	TGTGCCTGGAGTTATGGGGGGGACACTGAAGCTTTCTTT	CAWSYGGDTEAFF
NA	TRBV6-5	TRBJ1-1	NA	TGTGCCAGCAGTCTCGATTGGAGGGCTGAAGCTTTCTTT	CASSLDWRAEAFF
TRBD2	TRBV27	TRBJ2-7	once	TGTGCCAGCGCACAAAGCGGGGGGCCCTACGAGCAGTACTTC	CASAQSGGPYEQYF
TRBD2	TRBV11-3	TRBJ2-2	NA	TGTGCCAGCAGCTCGGGACTAGCTGGCACCGGGGAGCTGTTTTTT	CASSSGLAGTGELFF
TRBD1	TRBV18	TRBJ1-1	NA	TGTGCCAGCTCACCAGAACCGGACAGGGATATATACACTGAAGCTTTCTTT	CASSPEPDRDIYTEAFF
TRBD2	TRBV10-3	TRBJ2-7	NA	TGTGCCATCGAGCCGGCGGGGGGATTATCCTACGAGCAGTACTTC	CAIEPAGGLSYEQYF
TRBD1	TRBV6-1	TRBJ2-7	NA	TGTGCCAGCAGTGAGGCCGGGACAGGGGCCTACGAGCAGTACTTC	CASSEAGTGAYEQYF
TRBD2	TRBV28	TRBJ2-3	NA	TGTGCCAGCAGTTTTGAGACTAGCGGGGGTAGCACAGATACGCAGTATTTT	CASSFETSGGSTDTQYF
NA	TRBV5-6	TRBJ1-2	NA	TGTGCCAGCAGCTTGGGGCGGGACGTCTATGGCTACACCTTC	CASSLGRDVYGYTF
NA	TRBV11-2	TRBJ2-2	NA	TGTGCCAGCAGCCGCGCCGGGGAGCTGTTTTTT	CASSRAGELFF
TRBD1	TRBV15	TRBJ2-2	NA	TGTGCCACCAGCAGAGAGACAGGGACGAACACCGGGGAGCTGTTTTTT	CATSRETGTNTGELFF
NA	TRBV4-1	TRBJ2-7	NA	TGCGCCAGCAGCCTAATACCCGGGACTGCGTACGAGCAGTACTTC	CASSLIPGTAYEQYF
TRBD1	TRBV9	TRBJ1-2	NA	TGTGCCAGCAGCTCAGAGAGGGACAGGGATGAAGGCTACACCTTC	CASSSERDRDEGYTF
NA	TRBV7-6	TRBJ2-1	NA	TGTGCCAGCAGTTCCCCTTTAGGGGGGGGACTAATTGAGCAGTTCTTC	CASSSPLGGGLIEQFF
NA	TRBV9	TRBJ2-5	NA	TGTGCCAGCAGCGCGCAGCCCAGAGGAGAGACCCAGTACTTC	CASSAQPRGETQYF
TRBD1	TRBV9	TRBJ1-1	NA	TGTGCCAGCAGCTCAGAACAGGGGCTGAACACTGAAGCTTTCTTT	CASSSEQGLNTEAFF
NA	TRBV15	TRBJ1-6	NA	TGTGCCACCAGGTCTGATAATTCACCCCTCCACTTT	CATRSDNSPLHF
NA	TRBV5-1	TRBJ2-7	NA	TGCGCCAGCAGCTTGGTAGCACTCTCCTACGAGCAGTACTTC	CASSLVALSYEQYF
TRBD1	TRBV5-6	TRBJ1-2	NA	TGTGCCAGCAGCTTGAAGTCGGCAGGGGGCTATGGCTACACCTTC	CASSLKSAGGYGYTF
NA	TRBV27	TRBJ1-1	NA	TGTGCCAGCAGCTCACAGGGTTGGGTAAACACTGAAGCTTTCTTT	CASSSQGWVNTEAFF
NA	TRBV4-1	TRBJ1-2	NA	TGCGCCAGCAGCCAAACAGGGTTTGGCTACACCTTC	CASSQTGFGYTF
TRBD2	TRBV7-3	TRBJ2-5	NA	TGTGCCAGCAGCTTAATCGGGGGGGCAGGGGAGACCCAGTACTTC	CASSLIGGAGETQYF
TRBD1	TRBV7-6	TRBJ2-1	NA	TGTGCCAGCAGCCGAACAGGGGTTGAGCAGTTCTTC	CASSRTGVEQFF
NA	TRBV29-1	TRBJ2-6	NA	TGCAGCGCCGAGTGGGGGCTAAGCTCTGGGGCCAACGTCCTGACTTTC	CSAEWGLSSGANVLTF
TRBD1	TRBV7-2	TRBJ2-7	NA	TGTGCCAGCAGCTTCGGACAGGTCCTTGGGGACGAGCAGTACTTC	CASSFGQVLGDEQYF
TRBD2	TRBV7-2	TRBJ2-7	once	TGTGCCAGCAGCGGAGGATATCTTGCGGGGGACGAGCAGTACTTC	CASSGGYLAGDEQYF
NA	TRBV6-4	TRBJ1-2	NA	TGTGCCAGCGCCGCTGGGGAGGGTGTCAACTATGGCTACACCTTC	CASAAGEGVNYGYTF
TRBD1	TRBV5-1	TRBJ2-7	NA	TGCGCCAGCAGCTTGTTCGACCAGGGGGCGTACGAGCAGTACTTC	CASSLFDQGAYEQYF
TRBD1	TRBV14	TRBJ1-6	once	TGTGCCAGCAGCTGGGGACAGTATAATTCACCCCTCCACTTT	CASSWGQYNSPLHF
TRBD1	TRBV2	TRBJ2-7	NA	TGTGCCAGCATGACATGGGACAGGGGGAGCTACGAGCAGTACTTC	CASMTWDRGSYEQYF
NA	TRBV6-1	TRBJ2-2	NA	TGTGCCACCCTTAACAGCGGATCGAACACCGGGGAGCTGTTTTTT	CATLNSGSNTGELFF
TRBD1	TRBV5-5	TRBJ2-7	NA	TGTGCCAGCAGCCCCGGGACAGGGTGGTACGAGCAGTACTTT	CASSPGTGWYEQYF
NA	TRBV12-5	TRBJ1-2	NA	TGTGCTAGTGGATGGGGGGCTAACTATGGCTACACCTTC	CASGWGANYGYTF
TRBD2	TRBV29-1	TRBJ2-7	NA	TGCAGCGTTGGGGGGGGACCCAGCTCCTACGAGCAGTACTTC	CSVGGGPSSYEQYF
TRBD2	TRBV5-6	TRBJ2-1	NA	TGTGCCAGCAGCTCGGGACTAGTACGCAATGAGCAGTTCTTC	CASSSGLVRNEQFF
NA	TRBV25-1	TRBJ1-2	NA	TGTGCCAGCTTGAGGGAGGACTATGGCTACACCTTC	CASLREDYGYTF
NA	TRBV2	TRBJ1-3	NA	TGTGCCAGCAGTGTTCGTGGTCTCAGCTCTGGAAACACCATATATTTT	CASSVRGLSSGNTIYF
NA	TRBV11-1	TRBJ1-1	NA	TGTGCCAGCAGCGTTCAACGGACTGAAGCTTTCTTT	CASSVQRTEAFF
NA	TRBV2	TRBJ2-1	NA	TGTGCCAGCAGTGAGGTAGCGCGGAATGAGCAGTTCTTC	CASSEVARNEQFF
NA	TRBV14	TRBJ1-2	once	TGTGCCAGCAGCCTAAGAGACACCCAATTCGCCTATGGCTACACCTTC	CASSLRDTQFAYGYTF
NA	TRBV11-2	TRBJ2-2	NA	TGTGCCAGCAGCTCCACCGGGGGACCTAACACCGGGGAGCTGTTTTTT	CASSSTGGPNTGELFF
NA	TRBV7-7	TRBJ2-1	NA	TGTGCCAGCAGCTTAAGTCCCACGGGCAATGAGCAGTTCTTC	CASSLSPTGNEQFF
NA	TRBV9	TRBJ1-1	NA	TGTGCCAGCAGCGTAGCCGGCGTGGCCGGCAGTGGGGCCTCGGAAGCTTTCTTT	CASSVAGVAGSGASEAFF
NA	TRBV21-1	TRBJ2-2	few	TGTGCCAGCAGCAAAGGGGACAGGCCGGACACCGGGGAGCTGTTTTTT	CASSKGDRPDTGELFF
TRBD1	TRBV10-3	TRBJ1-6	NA	TGTGCCATCAGTGAATTTCGGGACCAGGGGGATTCACCCCTCCACTTT	CAISEFRDQGDSPLHF
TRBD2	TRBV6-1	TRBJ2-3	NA	TGTGCCAGCAGCACTAGCGGGGGGCTCACAGATACGCAGTATTTT	CASSTSGGLTDTQYF